A selection of T cell receptor beta chains follows, all from one sample in a study of spatial heterogeneity in lung cancer. TCRdb analysed the 5' RACE reads with MiXCR anew, one entry per CDR3 protein. Of around 60,000 distinct CDR3 sequences in the sample, about 8% were seen once. The input for sequencing was PBMCs, taken at surgery. These receptors were taken from a female donor with early-stage non-small cell lung cancer. CDR3s leave out the opening cysteine and the closing phenylalanine or tryptophan. Each record gives: V gene, clone size, CDR3 protein. Clone size, where shown, is once, few, many, or a class for clones that have expanded.

TRBV2	-	ASIQRTNTGELF
TRBV29-1	many	SVEESGGNEKLF
TRBV3-1	-	ASSQAPQGTPLH
TRBV27	-	ASSTDPGAPSDTGELF
TRBV27	many	ASSLEGFPGDTQY
TRBV28	few	ASSLPRGRQETQY
TRBV10-3	few	AISEMRGNQPQH
TRBV5-1	many	ASSLARDGEAF
TRBV7-2	-	ASSLQAPRANTGELF
TRBV29-1	-	SVQGRGVNTEAF
TRBV18	few	ASSPLEVANTEAF
TRBV28	-	ASGAGNQPQH